The TCR beta chain described here comes from a study of blood T cell repertoires in COVID-19. Background on the study: Sample material is recorded as cDNA or gDNA derived from T cells, B-cell-depleted T cells, or PBMCs.

Across roughly 25 US areas, participants ranged in age from about 18 to 90 years. Clinical history reported by participants formed the basis on which cohorts were assigned. The ends lost 8 bases at V and 7 bases at J; junction bases unmatched: 7. The CDR3 loop spans 13 amino acids. Germline CDR1 SNHLY, CDR2 FYNNEI. Per the original data handling: Quantification of nucleated cells was approximated via reference gene primer amplification. Measured with immunoSEQ multiplex PCR; TCRdb has only the in-frame clones, and not every one. That table furnishes V, J and clone size, whereas the DNA furnished D and trimming. The data hold around 400,000 clones, with about 88% observed a single time. About this clone: Other DNA sequences in the same sample also yield this CDR3.

This TCR came from a woman between 18 and 29 years old who had been exposed to COVID-19. V gene TRBV2 combines with J gene TRBJ2-1, with 8 bases that match TRBD1. Specimen: PBMCs or T cells enriched from blood (not recorded which). CDR3 coding DNA: TGTGCCAGCTCTGGACAGGGCTTTAATGAGCAGTTCTTC. Its protein product is CASSGQGFNEQFF.